This TCR beta chain was retrieved from a study of T cell responses to AZD1222 COVID-19 vaccine. Produced via immunoSEQ multiplex PCR; TCRdb's table is partial and in-frame only. The sample consists of 110,000 to 150,000 clones, approximately 90% of them appearing once. This clone has only one observation. Its target is not known. Study-wide results and limits: After the peak T cell response, and only then, were repertoires sampled. Reportedly, nearly half the spike-specific TCRs target unmutated variant regions.

The TCR sequence derives from an adult in good health. Sample: peripheral blood, taken on day 0 of AZD1222 vaccination.

CDR3: CASSVGQGHEQFF. The CDR3 region has the DNA TGTGCCAGCAGCGTCGGACAGGGTCATGAGCAGTTCTTC. The J gene is TRBJ2-1, the V gene TRBV5-4, with 8 bases matching TRBD1. The CDR3 loop spans 13 amino acids. The germline V gene encodes CDR1 SGHNT and CDR2 YYREEE (reference sequence). V lost 4 bases to trimming and J lost 8 bases; unmatched junction nucleotides: 5.